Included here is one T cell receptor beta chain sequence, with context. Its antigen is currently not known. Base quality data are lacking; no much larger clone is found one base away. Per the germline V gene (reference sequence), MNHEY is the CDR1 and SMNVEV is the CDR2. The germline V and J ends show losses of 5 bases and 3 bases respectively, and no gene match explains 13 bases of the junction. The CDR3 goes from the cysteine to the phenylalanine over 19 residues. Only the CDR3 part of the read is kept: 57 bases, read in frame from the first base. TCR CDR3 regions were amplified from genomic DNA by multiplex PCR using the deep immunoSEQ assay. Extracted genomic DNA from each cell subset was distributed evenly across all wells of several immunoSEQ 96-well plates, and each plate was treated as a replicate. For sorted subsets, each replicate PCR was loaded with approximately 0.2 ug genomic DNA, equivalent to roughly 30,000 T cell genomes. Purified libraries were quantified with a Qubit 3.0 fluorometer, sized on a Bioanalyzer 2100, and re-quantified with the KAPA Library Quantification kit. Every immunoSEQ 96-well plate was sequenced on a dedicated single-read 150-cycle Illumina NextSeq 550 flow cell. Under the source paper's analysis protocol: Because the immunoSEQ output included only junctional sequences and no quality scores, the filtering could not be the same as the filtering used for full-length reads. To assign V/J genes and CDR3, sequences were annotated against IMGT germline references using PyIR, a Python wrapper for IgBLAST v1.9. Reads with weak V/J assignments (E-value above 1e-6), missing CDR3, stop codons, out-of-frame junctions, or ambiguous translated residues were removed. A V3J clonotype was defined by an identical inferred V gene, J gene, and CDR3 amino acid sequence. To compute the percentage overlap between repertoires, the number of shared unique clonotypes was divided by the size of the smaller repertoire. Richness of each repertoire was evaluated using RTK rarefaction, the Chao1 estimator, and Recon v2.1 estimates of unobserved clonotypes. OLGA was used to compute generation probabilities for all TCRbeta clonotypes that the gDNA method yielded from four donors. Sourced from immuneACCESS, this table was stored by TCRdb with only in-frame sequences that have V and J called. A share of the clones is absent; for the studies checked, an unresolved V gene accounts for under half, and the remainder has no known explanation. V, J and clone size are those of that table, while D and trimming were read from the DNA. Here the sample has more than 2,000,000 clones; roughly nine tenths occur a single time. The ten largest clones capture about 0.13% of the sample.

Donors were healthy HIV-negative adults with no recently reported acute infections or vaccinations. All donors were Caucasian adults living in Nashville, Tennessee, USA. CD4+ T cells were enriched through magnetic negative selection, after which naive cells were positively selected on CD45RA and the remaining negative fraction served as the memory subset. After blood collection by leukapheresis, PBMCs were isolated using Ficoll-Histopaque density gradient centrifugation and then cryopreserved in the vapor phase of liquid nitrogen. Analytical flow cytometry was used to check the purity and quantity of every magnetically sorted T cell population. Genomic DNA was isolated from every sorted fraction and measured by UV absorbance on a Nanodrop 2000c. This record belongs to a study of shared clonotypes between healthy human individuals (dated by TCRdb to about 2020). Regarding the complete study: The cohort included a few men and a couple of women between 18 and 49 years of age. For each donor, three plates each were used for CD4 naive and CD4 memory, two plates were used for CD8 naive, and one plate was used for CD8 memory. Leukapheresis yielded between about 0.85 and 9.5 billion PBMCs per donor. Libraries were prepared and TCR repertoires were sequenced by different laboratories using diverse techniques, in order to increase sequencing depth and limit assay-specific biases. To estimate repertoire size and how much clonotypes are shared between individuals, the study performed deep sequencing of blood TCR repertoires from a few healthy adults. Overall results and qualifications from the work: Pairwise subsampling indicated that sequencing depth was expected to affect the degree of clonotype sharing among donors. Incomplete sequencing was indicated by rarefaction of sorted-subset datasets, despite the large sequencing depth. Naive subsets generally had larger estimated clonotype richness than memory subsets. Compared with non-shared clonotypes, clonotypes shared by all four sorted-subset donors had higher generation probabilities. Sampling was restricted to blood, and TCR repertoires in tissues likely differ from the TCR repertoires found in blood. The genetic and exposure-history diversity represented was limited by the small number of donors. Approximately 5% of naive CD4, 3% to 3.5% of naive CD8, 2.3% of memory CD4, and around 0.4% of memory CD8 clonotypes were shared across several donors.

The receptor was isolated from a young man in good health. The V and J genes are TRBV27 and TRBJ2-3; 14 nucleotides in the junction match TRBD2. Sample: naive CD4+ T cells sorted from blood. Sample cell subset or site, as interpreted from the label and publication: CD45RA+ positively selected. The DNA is TGTGCCAGCAGTCCCCATGGGACTAGCGGGGGACGAGGAACAGATACGCAGTATTTT. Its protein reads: CASSPHGTSGGRGTDTQYF.